The following is a T cell receptor (beta chain) sequence with its context. The V and J ends lost 5 bases and 5 bases respectively, with 13 bases between them. CDR1 MDHEN and CDR2 SYDVKM come from the germline V gene. CDR3 size: 14 residues. The data were obtained in a study of blood T cell repertoires in COVID-19. As for the study in general: The origin of the acute and convalescent COVID-19 samples was the United States, Italy and Spain. T cells, B-cell-depleted T cells, or PBMCs provided the cDNA or gDNA that served as material.

Per the original methods: Reference gene primer amplification gave estimated nucleated cell counts. Using immunoSEQ multiplex PCR, the repertoire was profiled, and TCRdb retains in-frame clones only, with some absent. Clone size and V and J calls were adopted from that table, with D and trimming inferred from the DNA. The repertoire holds roughly 59,000 clones, with around 83% as singletons. V usage is TRBV28 and J usage is TRBJ1-5, with D possibly TRBD1 on 6 matching bases. This TCR was sampled from a woman of 80 years or more with acute or convalescent COVID-19. The sequencing sample was made of peripheral blood. CDR3 nucleotide sequence: TGTGCCAGCAGTATGGGGGGGGCCCATCAGCCCCAGCATTTT. This gives the protein CASSMGGAHQPQHF.